This TCR beta chain was sequenced for a study of blood T cell repertoires in COVID-19. At the level of the study: Whether acute or convalescent, the COVID-19 samples came from the United States, Italy and Spain.

Germline CDR1 KGHSH, CDR2 LQKENI. This CDR3 region has 13 residues. Per the original methods: From reference gene primer amplification, estimates of nucleated cell counts were derived. This table comes from immunoSEQ multiplex PCR, and its TCRdb copy is limited to in-frame clones, with some not included. V and J calls and clone size follow that table, whereas D and trimming were derived from the DNA. The table records 95,000 to 100,000 clones, 85% to 90% of them present only once. The Seattle site enrolled patients during active infection and followed them longitudinally. Comment on this clone: A read error may account for a junction end that differs from germline.

The chain combines TRBV18 with TRBJ1-2; TRBD1 matches at 12 bases. The receptor was isolated from a human donor with COVID-19, enrolled during active disease. The donor label of this sample is uncertain. The sequenced material came from peripheral blood. The CDR3 protein is CASSPSGTGGVVF. The CDR3, as DNA: TGTGCCAGCTCACCATCCGGGACAGGGGGCGTCGTTTTC.